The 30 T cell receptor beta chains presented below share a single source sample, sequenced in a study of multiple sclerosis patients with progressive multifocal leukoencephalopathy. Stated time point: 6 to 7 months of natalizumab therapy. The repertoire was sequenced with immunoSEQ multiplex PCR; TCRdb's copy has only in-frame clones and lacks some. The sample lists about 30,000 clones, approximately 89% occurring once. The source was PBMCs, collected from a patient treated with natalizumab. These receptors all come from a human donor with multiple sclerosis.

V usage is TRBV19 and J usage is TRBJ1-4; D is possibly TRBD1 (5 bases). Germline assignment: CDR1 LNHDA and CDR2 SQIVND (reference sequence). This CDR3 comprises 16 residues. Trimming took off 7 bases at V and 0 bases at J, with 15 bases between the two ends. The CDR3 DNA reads TGTGCCAGTAAAGGGGCGCCCGGCGCAACTAATGAAAAACTGTTTTTT. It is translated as CASKGAPGATNEKLFF.

The CDR3 DNA reads TGCGCCAGCAGCTTGGTCGACGGGAGGGCCACGGAGACCCAGTACTTC. Its translation is CASSLVDGRATETQYF. The rearrangement uses TRBV5-1 and TRBJ2-5, with 8 bases matching TRBD2. This CDR3 is built from 16 residues. Germline V CDR1 and CDR2: SGHRS, YFSETQ. Trimming removed 0 bases from V and 5 bases from J; junction bases left unmatched: 9.

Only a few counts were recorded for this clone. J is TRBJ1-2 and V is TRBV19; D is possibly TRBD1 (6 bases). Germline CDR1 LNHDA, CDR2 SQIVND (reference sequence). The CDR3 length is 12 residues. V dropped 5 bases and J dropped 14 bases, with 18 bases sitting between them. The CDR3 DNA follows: TGTGCCAGTAGTCCCACCGGGACAAACGGAACCTTC. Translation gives CASSPTGTNGTF. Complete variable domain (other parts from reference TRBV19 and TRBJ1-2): DGGITQSPKYLFRKEGQNVTLSCEQNLNHDAMYWYRQDPGQGLRLIYYSQIVNDFQKGDIAEGYSVSREKKESFPLTVTSAQKNPTAFYLCASSPTGTNGTFGSGTRLTVV.

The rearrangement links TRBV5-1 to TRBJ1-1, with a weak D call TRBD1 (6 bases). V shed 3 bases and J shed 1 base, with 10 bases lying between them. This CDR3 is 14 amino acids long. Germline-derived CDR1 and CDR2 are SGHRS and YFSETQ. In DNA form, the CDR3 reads TGCGCCAGCAGCTCCGGGACATCGAACACTGAAGCTTTCTTT. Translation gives CASSSGTSNTEAFF.

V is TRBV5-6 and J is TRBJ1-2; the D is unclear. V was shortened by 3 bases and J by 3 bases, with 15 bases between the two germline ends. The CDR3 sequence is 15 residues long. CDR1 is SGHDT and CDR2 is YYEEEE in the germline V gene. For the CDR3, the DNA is TGTGCCAGCAGCTCCGAGGTTAGCTCCCACTATGGCTACACCTTC. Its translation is CASSSEVSSHYGYTF.

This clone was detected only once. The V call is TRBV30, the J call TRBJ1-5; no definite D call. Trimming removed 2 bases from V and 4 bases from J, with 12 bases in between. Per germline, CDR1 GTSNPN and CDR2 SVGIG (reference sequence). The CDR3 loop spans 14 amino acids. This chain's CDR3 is CAWSRGGLNQPQHF. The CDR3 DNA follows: TGTGCCTGGAGTCGCGGCGGACTGAATCAGCCCCAGCATTTT.

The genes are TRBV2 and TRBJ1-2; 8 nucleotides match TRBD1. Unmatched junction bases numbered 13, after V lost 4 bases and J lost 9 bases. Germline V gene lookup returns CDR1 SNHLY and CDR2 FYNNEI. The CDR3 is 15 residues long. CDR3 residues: CASSGQGSALLSYTF. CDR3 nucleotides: TGTGCCAGCAGTGGACAGGGGAGCGCTCTATTGAGCTACACCTTC.

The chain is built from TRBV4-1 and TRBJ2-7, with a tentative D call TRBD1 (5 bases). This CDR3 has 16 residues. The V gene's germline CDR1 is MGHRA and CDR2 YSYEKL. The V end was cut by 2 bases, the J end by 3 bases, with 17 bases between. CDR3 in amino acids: CASSQTPTGPLYEQYF. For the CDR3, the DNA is TGCGCCAGCAGCCAAACCCCAACAGGTCCCCTCTACGAGCAGTACTTC.

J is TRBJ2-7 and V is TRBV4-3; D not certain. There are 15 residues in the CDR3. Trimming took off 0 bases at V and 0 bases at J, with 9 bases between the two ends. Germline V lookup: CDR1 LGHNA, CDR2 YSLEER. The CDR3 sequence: CASSQDGLNSYEQYF. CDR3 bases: TGCGCCAGCAGCCAAGATGGGCTTAACTCCTACGAGCAGTACTTC.

CDR3 sequence: CASSDNPSGGTDTQYF. The CDR3 coding sequence is TGTGCCAGCAGTGACAACCCGTCGGGAGGCACAGATACGCAGTATTTT. The J gene is TRBJ2-3, the V gene TRBV6-4; the D gene is possibly TRBD2 (6 bases). The germline CDR1 and CDR2 sequences are MRHNA and SNTAGT. There are 16 residues in the CDR3. Trimming stripped 2 bases from V and 1 base from J, with 13 bases between.

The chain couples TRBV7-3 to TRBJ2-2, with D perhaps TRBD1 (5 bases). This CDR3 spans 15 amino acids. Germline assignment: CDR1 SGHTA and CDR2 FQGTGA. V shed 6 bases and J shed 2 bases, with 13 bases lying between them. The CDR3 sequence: CASRFPGLNTGELFF. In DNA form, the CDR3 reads TGTGCCAGCAGGTTTCCAGGGTTAAACACCGGGGAGCTGTTTTTT.

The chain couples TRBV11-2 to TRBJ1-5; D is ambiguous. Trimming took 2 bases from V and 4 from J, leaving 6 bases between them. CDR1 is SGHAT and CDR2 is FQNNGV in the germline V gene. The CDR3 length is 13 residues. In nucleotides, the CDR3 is TGTGCCAGCAGCTTAAGGCCGAATCAGCCCCAGCATTTT. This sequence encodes CASSLRPNQPQHF. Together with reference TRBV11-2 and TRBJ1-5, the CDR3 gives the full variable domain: EAGVAQSPRYKIIEKRQSVAFWCNPISGHATLYWYQQILGQGPKLLIQFQNNGVVDDSQLPKDRFSAERLKGVDSTLKIQPAKLEDSAVYLCASSLRPNQPQHFGDGTRLSIL.

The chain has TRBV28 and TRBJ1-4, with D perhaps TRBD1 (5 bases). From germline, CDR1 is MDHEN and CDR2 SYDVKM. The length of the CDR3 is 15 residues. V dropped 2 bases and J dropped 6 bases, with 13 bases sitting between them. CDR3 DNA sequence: TGTGCCAGCAGTTTAGGGCCGCAGGGAGATGAAAAACTGTTTTTT. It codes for CASSLGPQGDEKLFF.

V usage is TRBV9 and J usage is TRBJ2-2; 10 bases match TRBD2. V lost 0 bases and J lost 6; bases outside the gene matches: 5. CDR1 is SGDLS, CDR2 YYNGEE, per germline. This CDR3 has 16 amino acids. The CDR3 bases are TGTGCCAGCAGCGTAGTCAGCGGGAGGGTAGCCGGGGAGCTGTTTTTT. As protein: CASSVVSGRVAGELFF.

In nucleotides, the CDR3 is TGCGCCAGCAGCCAAGAGGGGGGAGGGAATTCACCCCTCCACTTT. Protein product: CASSQEGGGNSPLHF. The V and J genes are TRBV4-3 and TRBJ1-6; possibly TRBD1 for D (5 bases). V was clipped by 0 bases and J by 7 bases, with 10 bases between them. The CDR3 is 15 amino acids. From germline, CDR1 is LGHNA and CDR2 YSLEER.

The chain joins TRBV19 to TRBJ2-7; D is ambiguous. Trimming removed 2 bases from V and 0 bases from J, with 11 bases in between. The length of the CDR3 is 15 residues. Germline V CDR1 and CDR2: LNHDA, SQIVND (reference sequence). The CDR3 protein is CASSIHSSPSYEQYF. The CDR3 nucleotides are TGTGCCAGTAGTATACATAGCAGCCCCTCCTACGAGCAGTACTTC.

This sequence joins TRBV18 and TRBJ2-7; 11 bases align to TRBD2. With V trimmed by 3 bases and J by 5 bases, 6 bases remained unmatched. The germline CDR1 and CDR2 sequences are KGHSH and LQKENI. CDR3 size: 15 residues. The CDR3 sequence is CASSPTSGSAHEQYF. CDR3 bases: TGTGCCAGCTCACCTACTAGCGGGAGTGCCCACGAGCAGTACTTC.

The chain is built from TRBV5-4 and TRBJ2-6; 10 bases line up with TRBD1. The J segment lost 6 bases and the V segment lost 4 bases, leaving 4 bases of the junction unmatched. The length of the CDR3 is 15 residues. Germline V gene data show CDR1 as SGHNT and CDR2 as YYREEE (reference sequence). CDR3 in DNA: TGTGCCAGCAGCATGGACAGGGGGGCGGCCAACGTCCTGACTTTC. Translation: CASSMDRGAANVLTF.

Here the CDR3 reads CASSIGTSGSTDTQYF. The CDR3 bases are TGTGCCAGCAGCATCGGGACTAGCGGGAGCACAGATACGCAGTATTTT. The chain links TRBV11-2 to TRBJ2-3; 12 bases agree with TRBD2. CDR3 length: 16 amino acids. The V segment lost 5 bases and the J segment 0 bases; nucleotides outside the gene matches: 3. Per germline, CDR1 SGHAT and CDR2 FQNNGV.

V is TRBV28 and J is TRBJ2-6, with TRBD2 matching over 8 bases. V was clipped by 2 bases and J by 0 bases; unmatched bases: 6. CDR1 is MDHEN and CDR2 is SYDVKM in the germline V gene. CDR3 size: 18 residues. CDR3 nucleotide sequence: TGTGCCAGCAGTTTAACGTCCGGGGGGGCCTCTGGGGCCAACGTCCTGACTTTC. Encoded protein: CASSLTSGGASGANVLTF.

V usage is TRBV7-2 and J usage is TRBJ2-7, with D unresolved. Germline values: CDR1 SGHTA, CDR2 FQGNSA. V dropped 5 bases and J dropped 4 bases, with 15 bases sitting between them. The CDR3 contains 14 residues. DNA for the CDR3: TGTGCCAGCAGCCCCCCTGGAAATAGGTACGAGCAGTACTTC. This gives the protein CASSPPGNRYEQYF.

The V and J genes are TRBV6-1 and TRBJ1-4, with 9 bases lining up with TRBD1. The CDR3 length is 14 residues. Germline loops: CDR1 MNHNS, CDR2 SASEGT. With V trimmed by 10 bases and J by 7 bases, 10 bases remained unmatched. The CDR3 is CATHWDRETEKLFF. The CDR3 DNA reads TGTGCCACCCACTGGGACAGGGAGACTGAAAAACTGTTTTTT.

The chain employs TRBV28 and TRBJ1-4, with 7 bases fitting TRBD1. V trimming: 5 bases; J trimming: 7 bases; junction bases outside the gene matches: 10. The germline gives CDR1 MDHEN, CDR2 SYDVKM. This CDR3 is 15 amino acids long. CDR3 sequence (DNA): TGTGCCAGCAGTCTCCTACAGGGGAATGGTGAAAAACTGTTTTTT. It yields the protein CASSLLQGNGEKLFF. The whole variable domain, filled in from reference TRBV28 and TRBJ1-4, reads DVKVTQSSRYLVKRTGEKVFLECVQDMDHENMFWYRQDPGLGLRLIYFSYDVKMKEKGDIPEGYSVSREKKERFSLILESASTNQTSMYLCASSLLQGNGEKLFFGSGTQLSVL.

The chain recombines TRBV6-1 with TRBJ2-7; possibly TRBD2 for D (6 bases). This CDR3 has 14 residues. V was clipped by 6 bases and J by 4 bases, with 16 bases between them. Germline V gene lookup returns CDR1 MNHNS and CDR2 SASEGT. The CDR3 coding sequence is TGTGCCAGCAGGGATCGGGACGGGACTTACGAGCAGTACTTC. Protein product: CASRDRDGTYEQYF.

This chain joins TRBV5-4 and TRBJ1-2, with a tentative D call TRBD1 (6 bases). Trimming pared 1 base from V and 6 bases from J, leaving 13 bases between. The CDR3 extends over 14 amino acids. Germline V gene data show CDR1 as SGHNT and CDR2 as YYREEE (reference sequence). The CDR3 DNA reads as TGTGCCAGCAGCTTGAGGACCCAGGGGCATGGCTACACCTTC. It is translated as CASSLRTQGHGYTF.

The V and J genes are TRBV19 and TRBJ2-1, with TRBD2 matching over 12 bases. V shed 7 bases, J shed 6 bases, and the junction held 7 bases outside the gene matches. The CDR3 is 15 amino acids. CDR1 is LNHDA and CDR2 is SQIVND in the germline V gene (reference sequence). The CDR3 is CASKPTSGSINEQFF. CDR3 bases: TGTGCCAGTAAACCGACTAGCGGGAGCATCAATGAGCAGTTCTTC.

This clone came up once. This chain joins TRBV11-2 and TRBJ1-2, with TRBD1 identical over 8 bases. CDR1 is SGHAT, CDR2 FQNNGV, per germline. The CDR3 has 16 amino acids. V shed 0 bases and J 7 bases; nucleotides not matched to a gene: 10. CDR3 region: CASSLDRTGRDSGYTF. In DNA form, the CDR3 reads TGTGCCAGCAGCTTAGATCGGACAGGGCGGGATAGTGGCTACACCTTC.

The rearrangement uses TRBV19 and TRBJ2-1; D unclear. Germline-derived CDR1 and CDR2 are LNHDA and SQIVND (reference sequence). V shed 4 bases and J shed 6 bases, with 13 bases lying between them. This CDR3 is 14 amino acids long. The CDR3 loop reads CASSKSSAGNEQFF. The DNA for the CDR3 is TGTGCCAGTAGTAAGTCTTCTGCAGGCAATGAGCAGTTCTTC.

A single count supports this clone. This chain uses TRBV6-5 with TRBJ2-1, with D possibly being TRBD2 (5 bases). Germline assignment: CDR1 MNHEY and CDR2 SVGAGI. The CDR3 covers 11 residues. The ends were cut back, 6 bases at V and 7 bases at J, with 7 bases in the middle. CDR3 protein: CASSLANEQFF. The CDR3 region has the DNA TGTGCCAGCAGCCTAGCAAATGAGCAGTTCTTC.

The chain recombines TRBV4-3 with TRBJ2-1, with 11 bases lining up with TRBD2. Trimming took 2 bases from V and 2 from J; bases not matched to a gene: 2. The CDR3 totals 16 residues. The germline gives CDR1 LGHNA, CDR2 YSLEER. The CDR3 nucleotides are TGCGCCAGCAGCCAACCGACTAGCGGGACCTACAATGAGCAGTTCTTC. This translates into CASSQPTSGTYNEQFF.